Each of the 31 T cell receptor beta chains below was sequenced from the same sample in a study of blood T cells in healthy people across ages. Alongside a J-beta primer mix, a sample-barcoded 5' primer served in a second PCR lasting about 7 to 11 cycles. TCRdb passed the 5' RACE reads through MiXCR, listing each CDR3 protein once. The repertoire holds approximately 800,000 distinct CDR3 sequences, with 58% as singletons. The sequencing sample was made of blood. All receptors come from a man aged 25-45 years in good health.

The rearrangement uses TRBV6-6 and TRBJ2-3; D is unresolved. The CDR3 loop spans 13 amino acids. CDR1 and CDR2 (germline): MNHNY, SVGAGI (reference sequence). Trimming left V 6 bases short and J 6 bases short, with 13 bases between. The CDR3 nucleotides are TGTGCCAGCAGCCCCCCCTTGTTGGATACGCAGTATTTT. Its protein is CASSPPLLDTQYF.

The CDR3: CASSSQGGGYNEQFF. The CDR3 DNA sequence: TGTGCCAGCAGCTCCCAGGGGGGGGGTTACAATGAGCAGTTCTTC. J is TRBJ2-1 and V is TRBV7-6; possibly TRBD1 or TRBD2 for D (7 bases each). The CDR3 totals 15 residues. Looked up from germline, CDR1 is SGHVS and CDR2 is FNYEAQ. Trimming took off 4 bases at V and 4 bases at J, with 14 bases between the two ends.

This chain links TRBV9 with TRBJ1-1; D is uncertain. In germline, CDR1 is SGDLS, CDR2 YYNGEE. The CDR3 has 15 amino acids. The V gene lost 0 bases and the J gene lost 1 base, with 10 bases spanning the gap. The CDR3 reads CASSVARTENTEAFF. CDR3 bases: TGTGCCAGCAGCGTAGCCAGGACGGAGAACACTGAAGCTTTCTTT. Based on the CDR3 plus reference TRBV9 and TRBJ1-1, the full variable domain is DSGVTQTPKHLITATGQRVTLRCSPRSGDLSVYWYQQSLDQGLQFLIQYYNGEERAKGNILERFSAQQFPDLHSELNLSSLELGDSALYFCASSVARTENTEAFFGQGTRLTVV.

V gene TRBV12-3 or TRBV12-4 combines with J gene TRBJ2-1, with TRBD2 matching 7 bases. The junction had 10 bases not matched to a gene; V was cut back by 7 bases and J by 4 bases. The CDR3 consists of 15 residues. CDR3 residues: CASTLRGGRYNEQFF. CDR3 nucleotides: TGTGCCAGCACCCTGCGCGGGGGTAGGTACAATGAGCAGTTCTTC.

This clonotype was observed at least ten times. The chain recombines TRBV15 with TRBJ2-7; tentatively, D is TRBD2 (6 bases). Germline V gene sequence: CDR1 LNHNV, CDR2 YYDKDF (reference sequence). CDR3 length equals 15 residues. The V end lost 3 bases, the J end lost 6 bases, and 18 bases lay between the germline ends. CDR3 loop: CATSSDRERPLEQYF. In nucleotides, the CDR3 is TGTGCCACCAGCAGTGACCGGGAGCGGCCGCTCGAGCAGTACTTC.

In its sample, this clonotype was seen a few times. The chain recombines TRBV20-1 with TRBJ2-3, with TRBD2 matching 8 bases. The germline CDR1 and CDR2 sequences are DFQATT and SNEGSKA (reference sequence). Trimming at V came to 4 bases and at J to 2 bases, leaving 11 bases not matched to a gene. The CDR3 is 16 amino acids. This CDR3 is CSATFYPAGDTDTQYF. CDR3 nucleotides: TGCAGTGCTACCTTCTACCCAGCGGGGGACACAGATACGCAGTATTTT.

The rearrangement joins TRBV28 to TRBJ2-5, with no clear D. In germline, CDR1 is MDHEN, CDR2 SYDVKM. V gave up 7 bases and J gave up 5 bases, with 20 bases separating them. The CDR3 consists of 15 residues. CDR3 DNA: TGTGCCAGCACTCCGGCGGCCCTGCGCCGGGAGACCCAGTACTTC. As protein: CASTPAALRRETQYF.

This sequence joins TRBV5-1 and TRBJ2-1; 8 bases align to TRBD1. Germline-derived CDR1 and CDR2 are SGHRS and YFSETQ. J gave up 4 bases and V 5 bases, and 5 bases lay outside the gene matches. This CDR3 is built from 14 residues. In DNA, the CDR3 is TGCGCCAGCAGTAACAGGGGGGAATACAATGAGCAGTTCTTC. This sequence encodes CASSNRGEYNEQFF. Together with reference TRBV5-1 and TRBJ2-1, the CDR3 gives the full variable domain: KAGVTQTPRYLIKTRGQQVTLSCSPISGHRSVSWYQQTPGQGLQFLFEYFSETQRNKGNFPGRFSGRQFSNSRSEMNVSTLELGDSALYLCASSNRGEYNEQFFGPGTRLTVL.

At least ten counts were recorded for this clonotype. The CDR3 spells CSVGLAGESYEQYF. In DNA, the CDR3 is TGCAGCGTTGGACTAGCGGGAGAATCCTACGAGCAGTACTTC. J is TRBJ2-7 and V is TRBV29-1; 12 nucleotides agree with TRBD2. Germline CDR1 reads SQVTM; CDR2 reads ANQGSEA. There are 14 residues in the CDR3. Unmatched junction bases numbered 2, after V lost 4 bases and J lost 1 base.

The chain employs TRBV20-1 and TRBJ2-1; D perhaps matches TRBD2 (7 bases). Germline V lookup: CDR1 DFQATT, CDR2 SNEGSKA (reference sequence). Trimming left V 6 bases short and J 12 bases short, with 21 bases between. The CDR3 runs 13 residues. The CDR3 DNA reads TGCAGTGCCGGGGGGCACCCCCGGGTCGTGCAGTTCTTC. Protein sequence: CSAGGHPRVVQFF.

This clonotype appeared a few times. The chain links TRBV2 to TRBJ2-3, with 12 bases fitting TRBD2. The germline V gene has CDR1 SNHLY and CDR2 FYNNEI. V lost 6 bases and J lost 4; bases outside the gene matches: 5. The CDR3 spans 15 residues. CDR3 protein: CASRQLAGGADTQYF. CDR3 coding DNA: TGTGCCAGCAGGCAACTAGCGGGAGGTGCAGATACGCAGTATTTT.

The rearrangement links TRBV12-3 or TRBV12-4 to TRBJ2-1, with 7 nucleotides matching TRBD2. Trimming at V came to 6 bases and at J to 14 bases, leaving 10 bases not matched to a gene. The CDR3 totals 12 residues. This CDR3 reads CASSPATGGKFF. In nucleotides, the CDR3 is TGTGCCAGCAGCCCCGCTACCGGGGGGAAGTTCTTC.

The genes are TRBV30 and TRBJ2-7; 7 nucleotides agree with TRBD2. V was pared by 2 bases and J by 0 bases, with 4 bases of the junction left unmatched. The CDR3 extends over 14 amino acids. Germline CDR1 GTSNPN, CDR2 SVGIG (reference sequence). DNA of the CDR3: TGTGCCTGGAGTAGGGAGCGGGGCTCCTACGAGCAGTACTTC. Translated: CAWSRERGSYEQYF.

This sequence joins TRBV20-1 and TRBJ2-7; 7 nucleotides line up with TRBD1. Per the germline V gene, CDR1 is DFQATT and CDR2 is SNEGSKA (reference sequence). V lost 3 bases and J lost 3; bases outside the gene matches: 11. This CDR3 contains 15 residues. CDR3 in amino acids: CSARKDRTFYYEQYF. The CDR3 nucleotides are TGCAGTGCTAGGAAGGACAGGACCTTCTACTACGAGCAGTACTTC.

The V call is TRBV28, the J call TRBJ1-6; D gene ambiguous. The CDR3 has 11 amino acids. Per germline, CDR1 MDHEN and CDR2 SYDVKM. V was cut by 8 bases and J by 7 bases, with 6 bases left in between. The CDR3 is CASGNNSPLHF. The CDR3 nucleotides read TGTGCCAGCGGAAACAATTCACCCCTCCACTTT.

The table lists this clonotype with a count of one. The chain uses TRBV7-2 and TRBJ1-6, with 7 positions matching TRBD1. The CDR3 is 15 amino acids. V dropped 3 bases and J dropped 9; count of bases not matched to a gene: 8. Per germline, CDR1 SGHTA and CDR2 FQGNSA. In nucleotides, the CDR3 is TGTGCCAGCAGCTTGTCCGGACAGGTGGCTTCACCCCTCCACTTT. Its protein product is CASSLSGQVASPLHF.

The V gene is TRBV7-2, the J gene TRBJ2-7, with D perhaps matching TRBD2 (6 bases). The J call may be mistaken, given a closer DNA end match to TRBJ2-5. Germline V lookup: CDR1 SGHTA, CDR2 FQGNSA. The CDR3 contains 16 residues. CDR3 sequence reads: CASSSSPGVLSETQYF. The CDR3 coding sequence is TGTGCCAGCAGCTCCTCTCCGGGAGTCCTTTCGGAGACCCAGTACTTC.

V usage is TRBV29-1 and J usage is TRBJ2-1, with 9 bases matching TRBD1. V dropped 1 base and J dropped 6; count of bases not matched to a gene: 7. CDR1 SQVTM and CDR2 ANQGSEA come from the germline V gene. The CDR3 has 15 residues. The CDR3 sequence is CSVEVSGTGFNEQFF. DNA of the CDR3: TGCAGCGTTGAAGTCTCCGGGACAGGGTTCAATGAGCAGTTCTTC.

A few counts support this clonotype. The chain joins TRBV15 to TRBJ2-1; 7 bases are shared with TRBD2. This CDR3 comprises 20 residues. Losses at the gene ends were 0 bases for V and 3 bases for J; bases not matched to a gene: 17. From germline, CDR1 is LNHNV and CDR2 YYDKDF (reference sequence). The CDR3 spells CATSREADGRGPGGYNEQFF. The CDR3 DNA follows: TGTGCCACCAGCAGAGAGGCCGATGGGCGTGGTCCGGGAGGCTACAATGAGCAGTTCTTC.

This chain uses TRBV10-3 with TRBJ1-1; maybe TRBD1 (6 bases). The CDR3 covers 14 residues. Germline V lookup: CDR1 ENHRY, CDR2 SYGVKD. Trimming took off 6 bases at V and 1 base at J, with 12 bases between the two ends. This CDR3 is CAIRDLDRNTEAFF. CDR3 coding DNA: TGTGCCATCAGAGACCTGGACAGGAACACTGAAGCTTTCTTT.

V usage is TRBV12-3 or TRBV12-4 and J usage is TRBJ1-2; TRBD1 matches 7 bases. Trimming took 3 bases from V and 0 from J; bases not matched to a gene: 7. The CDR3 sequence is 16 residues long. CDR3 DNA: TGTGCCAGCAGTTTCGGGACAGCTGTAACTAACTATGGCTACACCTTC. Translated: CASSFGTAVTNYGYTF.

The chain uses TRBV5-1 and TRBJ2-1; D is unresolved. CDR1 is SGHRS and CDR2 is YFSETQ in the germline V gene. The CDR3 contains 15 residues. V lost 0 bases, J lost 7 bases, and 14 bases lay in between. Here the CDR3 DNA reads TGCGCCAGCAGCTTGGCAGGTGGTGACGGGAATGAGCAGTTCTTC. Its protein is CASSLAGGDGNEQFF.

This clonotype was recorded a few times. This chain links TRBV12-5 with TRBJ2-4, with TRBD1 matching 9 bases. The CDR3 sequence is 17 residues long. Germline V gene data show CDR1 as LGHNT and CDR2 as FRNRAP. Trimming at V came to 1 base and at J to 8 bases, leaving 12 bases not matched to a gene. Here the CDR3 reads CASGLAPTPGQGYIQYF. The DNA for the CDR3 is TGTGCTAGTGGTTTGGCCCCTACGCCGGGACAGGGATACATTCAGTACTTC.

This chain links TRBV7-2 with TRBJ2-7; TRBD1 agrees at 8 bases. Germline values: CDR1 SGHTA, CDR2 FQGNSA. CDR3 length: 15 amino acids. Trimming removed 5 bases from V and 4 bases from J; junction bases left unmatched: 10. The CDR3 sequence is CASSTKGQGPYEQYF. The CDR3 DNA reads as TGTGCCAGCAGCACCAAAGGACAGGGACCGTACGAGCAGTACTTC.

This clonotype was observed a handful of times. The rearrangement uses TRBV20-1 and TRBJ2-7; TRBD2 matches at 8 bases. The CDR3 consists of 13 residues. V lost 4 bases to trimming and J lost 3 bases; unmatched junction nucleotides: 5. CDR1 DFQATT and CDR2 SNEGSKA come from the germline V gene (reference sequence). The CDR3, as DNA: TGCAGTGCTAAGCGGGAGTCAATCTACGAGCAGTACTTC. Translated: CSAKRESIYEQYF.

This chain uses TRBV12-3 or TRBV12-4 with TRBJ2-7, with D maybe TRBD2 (6 bases). V was trimmed by 4 bases and J by 2 bases, leaving 15 bases between them. The CDR3 length is 15 residues. The CDR3 is CASSSAGTLPYEQYF. The DNA for the CDR3 is TGTGCCAGCAGTTCGGCCGGGACTCTCCCCTACGAGCAGTACTTC.

DNA of the CDR3: TGTGCCAGCAGTGAGACTAGCGGGGGGCTCACAGATACGCAGTATTTT. Translating it yields CASSETSGGLTDTQYF. The rearrangement links TRBV6-2 or TRBV6-3 to TRBJ2-3; 13 nucleotides line up with TRBD2. The junction had 4 bases not matched to a gene; V was cut back by 5 bases and J by 2 bases. This CDR3 contains 16 residues. Germline V gives CDR1 MNHEY, CDR2 SVGEGT.

V is TRBV6-6 and J is TRBJ2-7; weak D call: TRBD2 (6 bases). The V gene's germline CDR1 is MNHNY and CDR2 SVGAGI (reference sequence). The CDR3 contains 13 residues. Trimming cost V 2 bases and J 7 bases, with 12 bases left between them. CDR3 sequence: CASSYGDLVEQYF. CDR3 DNA: TGTGCCAGCAGTTACGGGGACTTGGTGGAGCAGTACTTC.

This chain joins TRBV20-1 and TRBJ2-1, with TRBD2 identical over 7 bases. Germline V CDR1 and CDR2: DFQATT, SNEGSKA (reference sequence). The CDR3 covers 15 residues. J gave up 9 bases and V 2 bases, and 13 bases lay outside the gene matches. This chain's CDR3 is CSARRAAGFGGEQFF. For the CDR3, the DNA is TGCAGTGCTAGACGAGCAGCGGGGTTTGGGGGTGAGCAGTTCTTC.

The chain links TRBV2 to TRBJ2-7; 8 bases fit TRBD1. V gave up 6 bases and J gave up 0 bases; unmatched junction bases: 7. CDR1 SNHLY and CDR2 FYNNEI come from the germline V gene. This CDR3 spans 15 amino acids. The CDR3 nucleotides are TGTGCCAGCAGGTTGGGACAGGCACCCTCCTACGAGCAGTACTTC. Amino acids: CASRLGQAPSYEQYF. The full variable domain, completed using reference TRBV2 and TRBJ2-7, is EPEVTQTPSHQVTQMGQEVILRCVPISNHLYFYWYRQILGQKVEFLVSFYNNEISEKSEIFDDQFSVERPDGSNFTLKIRSTKLEDSAMYFCASRLGQAPSYEQYFGPGTRLTVT.

This clonotype was picked up a small number of times. V is TRBV20-1 and J is TRBJ2-4; 14 bases agree with TRBD2. Trimming at V came to 7 bases and at J to 1 base, leaving 6 bases not matched to a gene. This CDR3 comprises 16 residues. In germline, CDR1 is DFQATT, CDR2 SNEGSKA (reference sequence). The CDR3 region has the DNA TGCAGTGTCCGGACTAGCGGGAGGTCCGCCAAAAACATTCAGTACTTC. Translated, it gives CSVRTSGRSAKNIQYF.